The rows below give T cell receptor beta chains drawn from one sample of a study of blood T cells in healthy people across ages. From the 5' RACE reads, TCRdb called clonotypes with MiXCR, one entry per CDR3 protein. The profile covers hundreds of thousands of distinct CDR3 sequences, with 53% appearing a single time and under 50% taken by the ten largest. The sequencing input was blood. Every receptor here comes from a man aged 80 or over in good health. Each CDR3 is given with its conserved first and last residue. The D gene is left open where the match is weak. Rows may omit the clone size; those that give it use once, few, many or a size class.

size	V	J	D	CDR3	DNA
-	TRBV29-1	TRBJ2-5	-	CSVKYRVKETQYF	TGCAGCGTCAAATACAGGGTTAAAGAGACCCAGTACTTC
-	TRBV2	TRBJ1-2	-	CASGLGGGYTF	TGTGCCAGCGGTCTAGGAGGAGGCTACACCTTC
-	TRBV18	TRBJ1-1	-	CASSSEGTGNTEAFF	TGTGCCAGCTCATCGGAGGGCACAGGGAACACTGAAGCTTTCTTT
-	TRBV9	TRBJ2-7	-	CASSPRGLAQTYEQYF	TGTGCCAGCAGCCCCCGCGGGTTAGCGCAAACCTACGAGCAGTACTTC
-	TRBV5-1	TRBJ1-2	TRBD1	CASSLESGQGPGGYTF	TGCGCCAGCAGCTTGGAAAGTGGACAGGGACCAGGAGGCTACACCTTC
-	TRBV29-1	TRBJ2-1	-	CSGQPGASDRQFF	TGCAGCGGCCAACCGGGTGCTAGTGATAGGCAGTTCTTC
-	TRBV12-5	TRBJ2-1	TRBD2	CASGSFTVSRGEQFF	TGTGCTAGTGGTTCGTTTACGGTCTCGCGGGGGGAGCAGTTCTTC
few	TRBV28	TRBJ2-3	TRBD2	CASSLSGRDRYAYF	TGTGCCAGCAGTTTAAGCGGGAGGGACAGATACGCGTATTTT
-	TRBV6-5	TRBJ2-5	-	CASSRSGAQETQYF	TGTGCCAGCAGTCGGTCGGGGGCCCAAGAGACCCAGTACTTC
few	TRBV5-1	TRBJ1-2	TRBD1	CASSHNLGGGSHYGYTF	TGCGCCAGCAGCCACAATTTAGGAGGGGGCTCTCACTATGGCTACACCTTC
-	TRBV6-6	TRBJ1-1	TRBD1	CACSYSGGTEAFF	TGTGCCTGCAGTTACTCAGGGGGCACTGAAGCTTTCTTT
many	TRBV20-1	TRBJ2-5	-	CSAEGTQQETQYF	TGCAGTGCTGAAGGGACTCAACAAGAGACCCAGTACTTC
-	TRBV5-1	TRBJ2-7	-	CASSVNWDYEQYF	TGCGCCAGCAGCGTGAATTGGGACTACGAGCAGTACTTC
-	TRBV29-1	TRBJ1-1	-	CSARQRNTEAFF	TGCAGCGCCCGACAGAGGAACACTGAAGCTTTCTTT
-	TRBV18	TRBJ2-7	-	CASSSQTYEQYF	TGTGCCAGCTCTTCACAGACCTACGAGCAGTACTTC
-	TRBV20-1	TRBJ2-3	-	CSARDREKSTDTQYF	TGCAGTGCTAGAGATAGGGAGAAGAGCACAGATACGCAGTATTTT
once	TRBV27	TRBJ1-4	-	CATSSRGSEKLFF	TGTGCCACCTCTAGCAGGGGAAGTGAAAAACTGTTTTTT
-	TRBV20-1	TRBJ1-1	-	CSGRGLVDTEAFF	TGCAGTGGGAGGGGGTTAGTCGACACTGAAGCTTTCTTT
-	TRBV10-3	TRBJ1-2	TRBD1	CAISQTGDGYTF	TGTGCCATCAGCCAGACAGGGGATGGCTACACCTTC
-	TRBV5-5	TRBJ1-4	-	CASSLGGRTSNEKLFF	TGTGCCAGCAGCTTGGGGGGCCGGACCTCTAATGAAAAACTGTTTTTT
once	TRBV28	TRBJ1-4	-	CASTKSREKLFF	TGTGCCAGCACCAAAAGTCGGGAAAAACTGTTTTTT
-	TRBV20-1	TRBJ2-4	TRBD2	CSARDLGRVQNIQYF	TGCAGTGCTAGAGACCTAGGGAGGGTCCAAAACATTCAGTACTTC
-	TRBV3-1	TRBJ2-1	TRBD2	CASSTFPAGGRNGEQFF	TGTGCCAGCTCAACCTTTCCTGCGGGAGGGCGGAACGGTGAGCAGTTCTTC
-	TRBV5-1	TRBJ2-1	TRBD1	CASSQDRGPQFF	TGCGCCAGCAGCCAGGACAGGGGCCCGCAGTTCTTC
-	TRBV29-1	TRBJ2-7	-	CSARQVGYEQYF	TGCAGCGCCAGACAGGTGGGCTACGAGCAGTACTTC
few	TRBV5-1	TRBJ2-1	-	CASSRPTDQQFF	TGCGCCAGCAGCAGACCGACAGATCAGCAGTTCTTC
few	TRBV12-3/TRBV12-4	TRBJ2-7	-	CASSPSVDEQYF	TGTGCCAGCAGTCCCTCCGTCGACGAGCAGTACTTC
-	TRBV28	TRBJ2-5	-	CASSLLMGVGVETQYF	TGTGCCAGCAGTTTATTGATGGGAGTCGGAGTAGAGACCCAGTATTTC
-	TRBV13	TRBJ2-1	-	CASSLVGRGLNEQFF	TGTGCCAGCAGCTTAGTTGGCAGGGGTCTAAATGAGCAGTTCTTC
-	TRBV6-5	TRBJ2-7	-	CASSYISRGGYEQYF	TGTGCCAGCAGTTATATCTCGAGGGGGGGATACGAGCAGTACTTC
few	TRBV25-1	TRBJ2-7	-	CASSSLTSPTLEQYF	TGTGCCAGCAGTAGTCTGACTTCCCCGACGCTGGAGCAGTACTTC
few	TRBV4-1	TRBJ2-1	-	CASSHTNSYNEQFF	TGCGCCAGCAGCCATACTAACTCCTACAATGAGCAGTTCTTC
few	TRBV27	TRBJ2-7	TRBD2	CASRTYGRSYDEQYF	TGTGCCAGCAGGACATACGGGAGGTCTTATGACGAGCAGTACTTC
-	TRBV6-5	TRBJ1-1	TRBD1	CASSYSTGGQVYMKPQAFF	TGTGCCAGCAGTTACTCGACTGGGGGACAGGTTTATATGAAGCCCCAAGCTTTCTTT
-	TRBV29-1	TRBJ2-7	-	CSALRDTEQYF	TGCAGCGCCTTGAGAGATACCGAGCAGTACTTC
-	TRBV29-1	TRBJ2-3	-	CSVLGRNTDTQYF	TGCAGCGTGTTGGGACGGAACACAGATACGCAGTATTTT
-	TRBV2	TRBJ2-2	TRBD2	CASRATSGRGGYTGELFF	TGTGCCAGCAGGGCGACTAGCGGGAGAGGCGGGTACACCGGGGAGCTGTTTTTT
-	TRBV20-1	TRBJ2-4	TRBD2	CSAHQVGGRVIQYF	TGCAGTGCACACCAGGTTGGAGGGAGGGTCATTCAGTACTTC
few	TRBV5-1	TRBJ1-5	TRBD1	CASSAGTGQDQPQHF	TGCGCCAGCAGCGCGGGGACAGGCCAAGATCAGCCCCAGCATTTT
-	TRBV6-1	TRBJ2-5	-	CASSEARGRETQYF	TGTGCCAGCAGTGAAGCCAGGGGTCGGGAGACCCAGTACTTC
few	TRBV10-3	TRBJ1-1	-	CATRGGLNTEAFF	TGTGCCACTCGCGGGGGGCTGAACACTGAAGCTTTCTTT
-	TRBV12-3/TRBV12-4	TRBJ1-2	-	CASSRLRANYGYTF	TGTGCCAGCAGTCGCCTCAGGGCCAACTATGGCTACACCTTC
few	TRBV20-1	TRBJ2-7	TRBD2	CSAISSGYEQYF	TGCAGTGCTATATCTAGCGGCTACGAGCAGTACTTC
-	TRBV20-1	TRBJ2-3	-	CSAGPDSTDTQYF	TGCAGTGCGGGCCCGGACAGCACAGATACGCAGTATTTT
-	TRBV20-1	TRBJ2-7	TRBD2	CSAARTSGAYEQYF	TGCAGTGCCGCCCGGACTAGCGGTGCCTACGAGCAGTACTTC
-	TRBV29-1	TRBJ1-2	-	CSVEGQLNYGYTF	TGCAGCGTTGAAGGGCAGCTTAACTATGGCTACACCTTC
once	TRBV4-1	TRBJ2-1	-	CASTQASSPSYNEQFF	TGCGCCAGCACCCAAGCTTCTAGCCCATCCTACAATGAGCAGTTCTTC
-	TRBV10-2	TRBJ1-4	-	CASRDPGRNEKLFF	TGCGCCAGCAGAGACCCGGGACGGAATGAAAAACTGTTTTTT
-	TRBV20-1	TRBJ2-3	-	CSARGRGGDHRYAYF	TGCAGTGCTAGAGGGCGGGGCGGTGATCACAGATACGCGTATTTT
few	TRBV5-1	TRBJ2-5	-	CASGRSYQETQYF	TGCGCCAGCGGGCGGTCGTACCAAGAGACCCAGTACTTC
-	TRBV3-1	TRBJ2-1	TRBD2	CASSQGQAGGSSSRQFF	TGTGCCAGCAGCCAAGGCCAAGCGGGAGGGTCTAGTTCGAGGCAGTTCTTC
-	TRBV24-1	TRBJ2-5	TRBD1	CATSDPTRDRGLEQYF	TGTGCCACCAGTGATCCTACCCGGGACAGGGGGCTTGAGCAGTACTTC
-	TRBV27	TRBJ1-5	TRBD1	CASSATGGVQPQHF	TGTGCCAGCAGTGCTACAGGGGGTGTTCAGCCCCAGCATTTT
few	TRBV24-1	TRBJ1-2	-	CATSDPRGSYDYGYTF	TGTGCCACCAGTGATCCCAGGGGATCTTATGACTATGGCTACACCTTC
few	TRBV20-1	TRBJ2-7	-	CSARDVMGDGEQYF	TGCAGTGCTAGAGATGTGATGGGGGACGGCGAGCAGTACTTC
-	TRBV29-1	TRBJ2-5	-	CSAARTQETQYF	TGCAGCGCGGCCCGGACACAAGAGACCCAGTACTTC
once	TRBV21-1	TRBJ1-5	-	CASSNGTGGGKSNQPQHF	TGTGCCAGCAGCAATGGGACAGGGGGCGGCAAAAGCAATCAGCCCCAGCATTTT
few	TRBV7-9	TRBJ2-3	TRBD2	CASSSPSGVSTDTQYF	TGTGCCAGCAGCTCCCCTAGCGGGGTAAGCACAGATACGCAGTATTTT
-	TRBV11-2	TRBJ2-3	-	CASSLGLGTIHRYAYF	TGTGCCAGCAGCTTAGGGCTGGGGACGATACACAGATACGCGTATTTT